The 23 T cell receptor beta chains listed next were all sequenced from one sample in a study of T cell repertoires in cytomegalovirus infection. One entry per CDR3 protein results from TCRdb running MiXCR on the reads. This sample has under 500,000 distinct CDR3 sequences, with about 42% found just once. No antigen has been identified for these receptors. The source was cultured PBMCs, collected from culture after CMV antigen stimulation. Source of these receptors: a human donor in good health (CMV status not recorded). Some clones in this sample may be carry-over from other donors' samples.

V and J are TRBV6-2 or TRBV6-3 and TRBJ1-5; D unclear. Germline-derived CDR1 and CDR2 are MNHEY and SVGEGT. CDR3 length equals 13 residues. V was cut by 5 bases and J by 7 bases, with 12 bases left in between. The CDR3 spells CASSEDVTQPQHF. In DNA, the CDR3 is TGTGCCAGCAGTGAAGATGTAACCCAGCCCCAGCATTTT.

Only a few counts were recorded for this clonotype. The DNA of the CDR3 is TGCAGTGCTACGCAGACCCGACTGACAGGAGCCACTAGCACAGATACGCAGTATTTT. Its translation is CSATQTRLTGATSTDTQYF. This chain uses TRBV20-1 with TRBJ2-3; D may be TRBD1 (6 bases). This CDR3 has 19 residues. Between the trimmed V and J ends, which lost 4 bases and 0 bases, there was a span of 26 bases. Per the germline V gene, CDR1 is DFQATT and CDR2 is SNEGSKA (reference sequence).

This chain links TRBV7-2 with TRBJ1-6; 9 bases are shared with TRBD1. The CDR3 sequence is 15 residues long. V gave up 5 bases and J gave up 10 bases; unmatched junction bases: 9. In germline, CDR1 is SGHTA, CDR2 FQGNSA. CDR3 amino acids: CASSGRTGVRSPLHF. The CDR3 nucleotides are TGTGCCAGCAGCGGGCGGACAGGGGTACGATCACCCCTCCACTTT.

The chain links TRBV7-6 to TRBJ2-1, with 10 bases that match TRBD2. CDR1 and CDR2 from the germline V gene are SGHVS and FNYEAQ. V gave up 1 base and J gave up 9 bases; unmatched junction bases: 15. This CDR3 has 18 residues. CDR3 amino acids: CASSLEVAGGHVMGEQFF. CDR3 bases: TGTGCCAGCAGCTTAGAGGTAGCGGGAGGCCACGTTATGGGTGAGCAGTTCTTC.

This clonotype was seen a handful of times. The chain carries TRBV7-2 and TRBJ2-2, with D maybe TRBD2 (7 bases). The germline V and J ends were trimmed by 10 bases and 4 bases, with 16 bases remaining between them. The CDR3 sequence is 14 residues long. The germline gives CDR1 SGHTA, CDR2 FQGNSA. CDR3 DNA sequence: TGTGCCACCGAGGGGGGGCCGGGCACCGGGGAGCTGTTTTTT. Translation: CATEGGPGTGELFF.

The chain combines TRBV12-3 or TRBV12-4 with TRBJ1-2, with 10 positions matching TRBD1. This CDR3 is built from 15 residues. V shed 5 bases, J shed 8 bases, and the junction held 11 bases outside the gene matches. The CDR3 spells CASSDPGQGFWGYTF. CDR3 in DNA: TGTGCCAGCAGTGACCCGGGACAGGGGTTTTGGGGCTACACCTTC.

This clonotype was detected only a few times. Compared with germline, one end of the junction differs, possibly owing to a read error. The J gene is TRBJ1-1, the V gene TRBV6-1; no reliable D call. This CDR3 is built from 13 residues. In germline, CDR1 is MNHNS, CDR2 SASEGT. CDR3 coding DNA: TGTGCCAGCAGTGAAGTGAACGAGTCTGAGGCTTTCTTT. This sequence encodes CASSEVNESEAFF.

This rearrangement joins TRBV4-1 to TRBJ2-1; D is unclear. Per germline, CDR1 MGHRA and CDR2 YSYEKL. With 1 base removed from V and 10 bases from J, the gap between germline ends came to 8 bases. The CDR3 extends over 12 amino acids. Here the CDR3 reads CASSQGYLEQFF. The CDR3 nucleotides are TGCGCCAGCAGCCAAGGTTACTTGGAGCAGTTCTTC.

For this clonotype: As the CDR3 is not closed by the conserved phenylalanine or tryptophan, this likely results from a read error. The chain joins TRBV12-3 or TRBV12-4 to TRBJ2-7; 12 bases are shared with TRBD2. CDR3 length equals 14 residues. Trimming at V came to 6 bases and at J to 4 bases, leaving 4 bases not matched to a gene. CDR3 residues: CASRPTSGGYEQYL. The CDR3 DNA is TGTGCCAGCAGACCGACTAGCGGGGGTTACGAGCAGTACCTC.

The gene calls are TRBV20-1 and TRBJ2-7; D remains unclear. Germline-derived CDR1 and CDR2 are DFQATT and SNEGSKA (reference sequence). Trimming removed 5 bases at V and 7 bases at J, with 15 bases between. CDR3 length: 12 amino acids. The CDR3 reads CSAPWEGREQYF. In nucleotides, the CDR3 is TGCAGTGCTCCCTGGGAAGGTAGGGAGCAGTACTTC.

The J gene is TRBJ1-5, the V gene TRBV20-1; tentatively, D is TRBD1 (5 bases). V lost 5 bases to trimming and J lost 4 bases, with 15 bases between them. Germline V gene data show CDR1 as DFQATT and CDR2 as SNEGSKA (reference sequence). This CDR3 region has 14 residues. CDR3 residues: CSAWGGRENQPQHF. The CDR3 DNA reads as TGCAGTGCTTGGGGTGGCAGGGAGAATCAGCCCCAGCATTTT.

This clonotype was recorded many times. CDR3 region: CASSLEAYNEQFF. In DNA, the CDR3 is TGTGCCAGCAGCTTAGAGGCTTACAATGAGCAGTTCTTC. The J gene is TRBJ2-1, the V gene TRBV7-2; unclear D gene. V was clipped by 1 base and J by 4 bases, with 5 bases between them. Germline V lookup: CDR1 SGHTA, CDR2 FQGNSA. The CDR3 is 13 residues long.

The chain joins TRBV4-3 to TRBJ1-2; 8 nucleotides match TRBD1. The CDR3 covers 15 residues. V lost 0 bases, J lost 7 bases, and 7 bases stayed unmatched. CDR1 and CDR2 (germline): LGHNA, YSLEER. The DNA of the CDR3 is TGCGCCAGCAGCCAAGACCCAGGGGGCGTTAGTGGCTACACCTTC. Residues: CASSQDPGGVSGYTF.

This clonotype was detected only once. The J gene is TRBJ1-4, the V gene TRBV4-3; D not certain. This CDR3 has 13 residues. From germline, CDR1 is LGHNA and CDR2 YSLEER. V gave up 4 bases and J gave up 8 bases, with 11 bases separating them. In DNA form, the CDR3 reads TGCGCCAGCAGCCCGGTACATTCCGAAAAACTGTTTTTT. The encoded protein is CASSPVHSEKLFF.

The chain employs TRBV7-2 and TRBJ2-2; D not resolved. The CDR3 length is 15 residues. V lost 8 bases to trimming and J lost 1 base, with 14 bases between them. Germline assignment: CDR1 SGHTA and CDR2 FQGNSA. In nucleotides, the CDR3 is TGTGCCAGCCTATTGGACCGACAGAACACCGGGGAGCTGTTTTTT. This gives the protein CASLLDRQNTGELFF.

This clonotype appeared a few times. CDR3 bases: TGTGCCATCATGGGGAGCAATGAGCAGTTCTTC. Amino acid sequence: CAIMGSNEQFF. The chain employs TRBV10-3 and TRBJ2-1; maybe TRBD2 (5 bases). CDR1 is ENHRY and CDR2 is SYGVKD in the germline V gene. The CDR3 covers 11 residues. V lost 7 bases and J lost 6, with 7 bases in between.

This clonotype was counted between two and nine times. The chain has TRBV12-3 or TRBV12-4 and TRBJ2-3; unclear D gene. This CDR3 is built from 14 residues. The V and J ends lost 4 bases and 1 base respectively, with 9 bases between them. CDR3 nucleotide sequence: TGTGCCAGCAGTTCGGGTCCGGGCACAGATACGCAGTATTTT. This codes for CASSSGPGTDTQYF.

The chain carries TRBV7-4 and TRBJ1-2; 9 nucleotides agree with TRBD1. The CDR3 consists of 14 residues. Germline assignment: CDR1 SGHVT and CDR2 SQSDAQ. V lost 8 bases, J lost 5 bases, and 9 bases stayed unmatched. The CDR3 DNA is TGTGCCAGCGGCCCTACAGGGGGCGGATATGGCTACACCTTC. It codes for CASGPTGGGYGYTF.

This clonotype was seen only a few times. The chain carries TRBV7-2 and TRBJ2-7; 13 positions agree with TRBD2. V shed 4 bases and J 6 bases; nucleotides not matched to a gene: 9. CDR3 length equals 16 residues. From germline, CDR1 is SGHTA and CDR2 FQGNSA. DNA for the CDR3: TGTGCCAGCAGCTCCCCCCGGACTAGCGGGAGAACCGAGCAGTACTTC. It codes for CASSSPRTSGRTEQYF.

As DNA, the CDR3 is TGTGCCAGCAGTTTATGGGGGGGGAACTACGAGCAGTACTTC. Translating it yields CASSLWGGNYEQYF. The chain carries TRBV27 and TRBJ2-7; 7 nucleotides align to TRBD2. This CDR3 comprises 14 residues. Germline CDR1 reads MNHEY; CDR2 reads SMNVEV (reference sequence). After removal of 1 base from V and 3 bases from J, the junction contained 3 bases not matched to a gene.

Remarks on this clonotype: At one end, the junction sequence differs from germline, possibly due to a read error. The rearrangement uses TRBV6-2 or TRBV6-3 and TRBJ2-5, with D possibly being TRBD1 or TRBD2 (5 bases each). The CDR3 is 13 residues long. The germline gives CDR1 MNHEY, CDR2 SVGEGT. The CDR3 protein is CASRGDGQVTQYF. Here the CDR3 DNA reads TGTGCCAGCAGGGGGGACGGTCAAGTGACCCAGTACTTC.

The V call is TRBV12-3 or TRBV12-4, the J call TRBJ2-1; TRBD2 agrees at 11 bases. V lost 6 bases and J lost 3; bases outside the gene matches: 10. The CDR3 is 17 amino acids. CDR3 nucleotide sequence: TGTGCCAGCAGCATCGGTAGCGGGGGGGCCGTCTACAATGAGCAGTTCTTC. Protein product: CASSIGSGGAVYNEQFF.

This clonotype was found a few times. V is TRBV12-3 or TRBV12-4 and J is TRBJ2-4; D may be TRBD1 or TRBD2 (7 bases each). CDR3 length equals 14 residues. Trimming took off 3 bases at V and 5 bases at J, with 11 bases between the two ends. The CDR3 DNA sequence: TGTGCCAGCAGTTTCCAGGGGGGGCAAAACATTCAGTACTTC. Protein product: CASSFQGGQNIQYF.